This note documents a single TCR beta chain sequence. What it binds is unknown. The sample belongs to a study of cytomegalovirus exposure and HLA in healthy donors. Looking at the study overall: The early release's HLA-typed donors yielded roughly 85 million unique TCRs. General observations from the study: The majority of TCR sequences were rare, yet some public TCRs appeared in many donors.

60 Vbeta and 13 Jbeta primers were used in PCR. In the original analysis: Approximately 11 million of the 60 million to 80 million unique TCR beta chains counted in a later analysis were shared. Sequenced by immunoSEQ multiplex PCR; TCRdb stores in-frame clones only, minus some. From that table come the V and J calls and clone size; the DNA was used to work out D and trimming. The data contain about 140,000 clones, approximately 80% of them seen just once; the ten biggest clones take up about 3.9%. This CDR3 is built from 13 residues. Germline values: CDR1 SNHLY, CDR2 FYNNEI. This sequence was found in a man between 18 and 29 years old in good health and CMV-seronegative. J is TRBJ2-7 and V is TRBV2; possible D gene TRBD1, 5 bases. What was sequenced was PBMCs. CDR3 sequence (DNA): TGTGCTATGGTCGGGCCTGGGGCTTACGAGCAGTACTTC. Translation: CAMVGPGAYEQYF.